This T cell receptor beta chain was profiled in a study of T cells in Graves' hyperthyroidism and ophthalmopathy. Amplified TCR beta CDR3 regions came from RNA transcripts. The HTBI primer set served for first-round RT-PCR of the TCR CDR3. TCRdb reprocessed the multiplex PCR reads with MiXCR, giving one entry per CDR3 protein. The sample comprises approximately 620,000 distinct CDR3 sequences, approximately 15% of which are singletons, and 4.5% to 6% rests with the top ten. The CDR3 is 15 amino acids. Germline CDR1 SGHRS, CDR2 YFSETQ. In this sample, this clonotype turned up many times. One junction end disagrees with the germline gene, perhaps due to a read error.

The chain is built from TRBV5-1 and TRBJ2-5, with 12 bases fitting TRBD2. Sequences were obtained from blood. The origin of this receptor is a woman in her 30s with Graves' hyperthyroidism that later progressed to Graves' ophthalmopathy. The CDR3 here is CASSLAGGPGETQYF. CDR3 DNA: TGTGCCAGTAGTCTAGCGGGAGGGCCCGGCGAGACCCAGTACTTC.